This T cell receptor (beta chain) was obtained from a study of T cells in localized non-small cell lung cancer. Study-wide results and limits: Uninvolved adjacent lung had more T cell clonality than any other tissue, topping tumor. Adjacent lung tissue had a median 57 of the top 100 clones found in the tumor. Density of T cells in blood, when higher, went with longer overall survival.

Trimming left V 0 bases short and J 5 bases short, with 18 bases between. Germline lookup yields CDR1 LNHNV and CDR2 YYDKDF (reference sequence). The CDR3 loop spans 17 amino acids. Libraries were prepared by immunoSEQ multiplex PCR; TCRdb keeps only in-frame clonotypes and omits some of them. The sample includes approximately 2,900 clones, approximately 35% of them seen just once. Concerning this clone: No antigen is known for it.

The adjacent lung that was sampled lay at least 2 cm from the tumor margin and showed no atypia. This material consisted of normal lung tissue next to the tumor, taken before any cancer treatment. The rearrangement joins TRBV15 to TRBJ2-3, with a possible D match to TRBD2 (9 bases). This receptor was obtained from a male donor aged 60 or over with stage I squamous cell lung carcinoma. This chain's CDR3 is CATSRDSGGQEGDTQYF. The CDR3 bases are TGTGCCACCAGCAGAGATAGCGGGGGACAGGAGGGAGATACGCAGTATTTT.